In its sample, the clone carrying this T cell receptor (beta chain) was seen a few times. The antigen remains undetermined. These data are taken from a study of regulatory T cells in long-lasting Graves disease. Study-wide results and caveats: Segments TRBV28, TRBJ1-2 and TRBJ2-5 showed preferential usage in persistent disease.

Library construction for TCR beta used iRepertoire HTBI primers and Arm-PCR of CDR3 regions. From the multiplex PCR reads, TCRdb called clonotypes with MiXCR, one entry per CDR3 protein. Here the sample spans more than 650,000 distinct CDR3 sequences, about 32% being singletons. V trimming: 6 bases; J trimming: 6 bases; junction bases outside the gene matches: 7. This CDR3 comprises 14 residues. Time point noted: persistent/refractory GD, antithyroid drugs over 5 years with positive TRAb. After RNA was extracted from PBMCs, the TCR library was made from it. The TCR was taken from a female donor with Graves disease. The chain recombines TRBV12-3 or TRBV12-4 with TRBJ1-5; TRBD1 aligns across 8 bases. The specimen was peripheral blood mononuclear cells (PBMCs), collected when the disease was refractory, from a patient treated with antithyroid drugs. This CDR3 reads CASRDRDVAQPQHF. For the CDR3, the DNA is TGTGCCAGCAGGGACAGGGACGTGGCTCAGCCCCAGCATTTT.